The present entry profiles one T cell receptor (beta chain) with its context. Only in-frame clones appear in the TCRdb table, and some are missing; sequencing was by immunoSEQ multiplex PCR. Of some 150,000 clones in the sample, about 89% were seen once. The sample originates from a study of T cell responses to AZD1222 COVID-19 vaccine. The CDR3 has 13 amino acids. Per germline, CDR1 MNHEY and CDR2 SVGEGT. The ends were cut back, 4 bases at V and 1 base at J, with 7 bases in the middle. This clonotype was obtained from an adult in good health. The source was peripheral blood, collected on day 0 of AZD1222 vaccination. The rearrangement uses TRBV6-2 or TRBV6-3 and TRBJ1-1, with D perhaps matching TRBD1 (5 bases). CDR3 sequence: CASSSRENTEAFF. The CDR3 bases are TGTGCCAGCAGTTCCAGGGAGAACACTGAAGCTTTCTTT.